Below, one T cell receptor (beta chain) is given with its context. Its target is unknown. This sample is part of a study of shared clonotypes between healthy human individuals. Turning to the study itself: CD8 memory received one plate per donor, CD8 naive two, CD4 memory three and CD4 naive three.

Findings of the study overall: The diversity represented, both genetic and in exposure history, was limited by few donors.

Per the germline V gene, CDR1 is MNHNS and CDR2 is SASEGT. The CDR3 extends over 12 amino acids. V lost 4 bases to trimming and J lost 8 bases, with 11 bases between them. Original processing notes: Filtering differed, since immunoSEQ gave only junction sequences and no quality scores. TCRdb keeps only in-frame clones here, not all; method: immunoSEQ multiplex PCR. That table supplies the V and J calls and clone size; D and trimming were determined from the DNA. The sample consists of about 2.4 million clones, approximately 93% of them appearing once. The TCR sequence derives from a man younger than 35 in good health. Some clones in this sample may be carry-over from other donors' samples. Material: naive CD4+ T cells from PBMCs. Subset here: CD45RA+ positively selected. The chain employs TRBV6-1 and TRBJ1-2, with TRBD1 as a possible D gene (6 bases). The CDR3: CASSGGARGYTF. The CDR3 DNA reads TGTGCCAGCAGTGGGGGGGCCAGGGGCTACACCTTC.